The 8 T cell receptor beta chains below come from one sample, sequenced in a study of cytomegalovirus exposure and HLA in healthy donors. The PCR had 60 Vbeta and 13 Jbeta primers. TCRdb keeps only in-frame clones here, not all; method: immunoSEQ multiplex PCR. The sample yields approximately 130,000 clones, 70% to 80% seen once. Sequencing used PBMCs. The receptor source for this set is a woman in her forties or fifties in good health and CMV-seronegative.

The V and J genes are TRBV2 and TRBJ1-1; D unresolved. V was cut by 8 bases and J by 4 bases, with 17 bases left in between. This CDR3 contains 14 residues. Germline assignment: CDR1 SNHLY and CDR2 FYNNEI. CDR3 region: CASEAEALSTEAFF. The CDR3, as DNA: TGTGCCAGCGAGGCAGAGGCGCTTAGCACTGAAGCTTTCTTT.

V gene TRBV5-1 combines with J gene TRBJ1-5; a possible D gene is TRBD1 (6 bases). Per the germline V gene, CDR1 is SGHRS and CDR2 is YFSETQ. The CDR3 is 15 residues long. V lost 0 bases and J 0 bases, leaving 7 bases between the germline ends. CDR3 DNA: TGCGCCAGCAGCTTGGAGGACAGTAGCAATCAGCCCCAGCATTTT. It specifies CASSLEDSSNQPQHF.

This chain links TRBV6-1 with TRBJ2-7, with 14 positions matching TRBD2. Germline V CDR1 and CDR2: MNHNS, SASEGT. CDR3 length: 13 amino acids. Trimming cost V 10 bases and J 6 bases; bases outside gene matches: 5. The CDR3 spells CATQGLAGVEQYV. DNA of the CDR3: TGTGCCACCCAGGGACTAGCGGGAGTCGAGCAGTACGTC.

The sample holds a few counts of this clone. The chain carries TRBV6-1 and TRBJ2-7; 11 positions agree with TRBD2. The CDR3 consists of 15 residues. Germline trimming cut 4 bases from V and 3 bases from J; bases unmatched to any gene: 5. Germline CDR1 is MNHNS and CDR2 is SASEGT. The CDR3 reads CASSGTSGYIYEQYF. The CDR3 DNA follows: TGTGCCAGCAGTGGGACTAGCGGGTACATCTACGAGCAGTACTTC.

The chain employs TRBV28 and TRBJ2-3; TRBD2 matches at 10 bases. J was trimmed by 0 bases and V by 2 bases; bases with no gene match: 2. Germline V gene sequence: CDR1 MDHEN, CDR2 SYDVKM. The CDR3 totals 16 residues. The CDR3 loop is CASSLLTSGSTDTQYF. In nucleotides, the CDR3 is TGTGCCAGCAGTTTACTGACTAGCGGGAGCACAGATACGCAGTATTTT.

This sequence joins TRBV4-3 and TRBJ2-3; possibly TRBD1 for D (5 bases). Trimming removed 4 bases at V and 5 bases at J, with 10 bases between. Germline V gene lookup returns CDR1 LGHNA and CDR2 YSLEER. The CDR3 totals 13 residues. Here the CDR3 reads CASSRGRGDTQYF. As DNA, the CDR3 is TGCGCCAGCAGCCGGGGAAGGGGAGATACGCAGTATTTT.

This clone showed up just once. The chain uses TRBV27 and TRBJ1-3, with 8 bases lining up with TRBD1. Per germline, CDR1 MNHEY and CDR2 SMNVEV (reference sequence). CDR3 length: 15 amino acids. The junction had 4 bases not matched to a gene; V was cut back by 6 bases and J by 0 bases. For the CDR3, the DNA is TGTGCCAGCAGACCTGGACAGGGCTCTGGAAACACCATATATTTT. Residues: CASRPGQGSGNTIYF.

This chain uses TRBV4-1 with TRBJ2-6; a weak D match, TRBD2 (5 bases). The CDR3 is made up of 16 amino acids. CDR1 and CDR2 from the germline V gene are MGHRA and YSYEKL. Between the trimmed V and J ends, which lost 0 bases and 1 base, there was a span of 7 bases. CDR3 amino acids: CASSQDWRSGANVLTF. The CDR3, as DNA: TGCGCCAGCAGCCAAGATTGGAGGTCTGGGGCCAACGTCCTGACTTTC.